What follows describes a single T cell receptor (beta chain). One end of the junction fails to match germline, which may point to a read error. Data came from immunoSEQ multiplex PCR; TCRdb stores just in-frame clones and leaves some out. The repertoire holds about 94,000 clones, with about 89% as singletons. This entry comes from a study of blood T cell repertoires in COVID-19. The CDR3 extends over 13 amino acids. Input material: peripheral blood. The rearrangement joins TRBV23-1 to TRBJ1-6; a weak D match, TRBD1 (5 bases). TRBV23-1 is known as an ORF, though its function is uncertain. This clonotype was obtained from a human donor with acute or convalescent COVID-19. The donor label of this sample is uncertain. In DNA, the CDR3 is TGCGCCAGCAGTCAGCTAAGACCAGGGAAAAGGAACTTT. This encodes CASSQLRPGKRNF.